This TCR beta chain was profiled in a study of shared clonotypes between healthy human individuals. General study results and limits: Only blood underwent sampling, and tissue repertoires likely differ.

As concerns this clone: The antigen is unknown.

Sequenced by immunoSEQ multiplex PCR; TCRdb stores in-frame clones only, minus some. This table has some 300,000 clones, roughly 80% appearing once. Sequenced sample: memory CD4+ T cells sorted from blood. Stated subset: CD45RA-negative fraction. The receptor was derived from a man younger than 40 in good health.

The CDR3 loop is CSVEGYGYTF. The DNA of the CDR3 is TGCAGCGTTGAGGGCTATGGCTACACCTTC. The chain is built from TRBV29-1 and TRBJ1-2; D not certain. CDR1 and CDR2 (germline): SQVTM, ANQGSEA. The CDR3 covers 10 residues. Trimming pared 3 bases from V and 4 bases from J, leaving 3 bases between.